This passage covers 28 T cell receptor beta chains from one sample sequenced in a study of Ad26.COV2.S vaccination and SARS-CoV-2 variants. Treatment of the sample: roughly 18 received Ad26.COV2.S at low or high dose, single or two shots; roughly 5 received placebo; per-sample allocation not given. At day 63 after the first vaccine or placebo injection, samples were drawn. Repertoires were generated with immunoSEQ multiplex PCR, while TCRdb's copy carries only in-frame clones and drops some. The sample consists of fewer than 400,000 clones, roughly 80% of them appearing once. The input for sequencing was peripheral blood, taken in a trial of Ad26.COV2.S vaccine versus placebo. These receptors came from a person aged 18 to 65 who received the Ad26.COV2.S COVID-19 vaccine or a placebo.

The rearrangement links TRBV30 to TRBJ1-2, with 9 bases fitting TRBD1. CDR3 size: 14 residues. Trimming at V came to 8 bases and at J to 4 bases, leaving 11 bases not matched to a gene. Germline assignment: CDR1 GTSNPN and CDR2 SVGIG (reference sequence). The DNA for the CDR3 is TGTGCCGGGACAGGGCCTTCTCGTACCTATGGCTACACCTTC. The encoded protein is CAGTGPSRTYGYTF.

This rearrangement joins TRBV7-9 to TRBJ2-3; TRBD1 is a possible D gene (6 bases). With 1 base removed from V and 5 bases from J, the gap between germline ends came to 13 bases. The germline gives CDR1 SEHNR, CDR2 FQNEAQ (reference sequence). CDR3 length equals 15 residues. CDR3 sequence: CASSLVPTGQDTQYF. The CDR3 DNA sequence: TGTGCCAGCAGCTTAGTACCCACAGGGCAAGATACGCAGTATTTT. The full variable domain, its missing parts supplied by reference TRBV7-9 and TRBJ2-3, is DTGVSQNPRHKITKRGQNVTFRCDPISEHNRLYWYRQTLGQGPEFLTYFQNEAQLEKSRLLSDRFSAERPKGSFSTLEIQRTEQGDSAMYLCASSLVPTGQDTQYFGPGTRLTVL.

The chain is built from TRBV4-2 and TRBJ1-5; D uncertain. V was trimmed by 0 bases and J by 4 bases, leaving 19 bases between them. Germline V gives CDR1 LGHNA, CDR2 YNFKEQ. The CDR3 has 18 amino acids. CDR3: CASSQDLTAVGLNQPQHF. CDR3 nucleotide sequence: TGTGCCAGCAGCCAAGATTTGACGGCTGTGGGTTTGAATCAGCCCCAGCATTTT.

The chain employs TRBV29-1 and TRBJ2-1; 9 nucleotides match TRBD1. Germline trimming cut 6 bases from V and 6 bases from J; bases unmatched to any gene: 15. The CDR3 is 16 amino acids. Germline V gene lookup returns CDR1 SQVTM and CDR2 ANQGSEA. The CDR3 protein is CSVAGGGQGSLNEQFF. The CDR3, as DNA: TGCAGCGTGGCGGGTGGGGGACAGGGTTCTCTCAATGAGCAGTTCTTC.

The V gene is TRBV7-2, the J gene TRBJ2-5, with D possibly being TRBD1 (5 bases). Trimming removed 0 bases at V and 4 bases at J, with 12 bases between. CDR3 length: 15 amino acids. CDR1 and CDR2 from the germline V gene are SGHTA and FQGNSA. CDR3 bases: TGTGCCAGCAGCTTAGCGATAGAAAGGGGAGAGACCCAGTACTTC. The encoded protein is CASSLAIERGETQYF.

V usage is TRBV13 and J usage is TRBJ1-4; TRBD1 might be the D (5 bases). Germline CDR1 is PRHDT and CDR2 is FYEKMQ (reference sequence). CDR3 size: 15 residues. Trimming left V 1 base short and J 3 bases short, with 9 bases between. In DNA form, the CDR3 reads TGTGCCAGCAGCTTAGTAGGACAACCTAATGAAAAACTGTTTTTT. Amino acid sequence: CASSLVGQPNEKLFF.

The genes are TRBV7-9 and TRBJ2-7; 8 nucleotides line up with TRBD1. V was clipped by 5 bases and J by 0 bases; unmatched bases: 6. The germline CDR1 and CDR2 sequences are SEHNR and FQNEAQ (reference sequence). CDR3 length equals 15 residues. The CDR3 region has the DNA TGTGCCAGCAGCCCCAGGGGGCCTTACTCCTACGAGCAGTACTTC. It codes for CASSPRGPYSYEQYF.

This clone was found a few times. The chain recombines TRBV19 with TRBJ1-1; D not resolved. There are 13 residues in the CDR3. CDR1 and CDR2 from the germline V gene are LNHDA and SQIVND (reference sequence). V lost 0 bases and J 5 bases, leaving 7 bases between the germline ends. CDR3 protein: CASSIERGTEAFF. In nucleotides, the CDR3 is TGTGCCAGTAGTATAGAGCGGGGAACTGAAGCTTTCTTT.

CDR3 in DNA: TGTGCCATCAGTGAGTCCACCCAACGGGGGCAAAACTATGGCTACACCTTC. Translating gives CAISESTQRGQNYGYTF. This chain uses TRBV10-3 with TRBJ1-2; possibly TRBD1 for D (6 bases). This CDR3 is 17 amino acids long. CDR1 is ENHRY, CDR2 SYGVKD, per germline. Trimming pared 0 bases from V and 2 bases from J, leaving 16 bases between.

This chain connects TRBV3-1 (or the pseudogene TRBV3-2) to TRBJ1-2; weak D call: TRBD1 (5 bases). This CDR3 has 13 amino acids. The ends were cut back, 1 base at V and 7 bases at J, with 10 bases in the middle. From germline, CDR1 is LGHDT and CDR2 YNNKEL (reference sequence). CDR3 nucleotides: TGTGCCAGCAGCCAAGCCCAGGGTCTTGGCTACACCTTC. It specifies CASSQAQGLGYTF.

The V call is TRBV12-5, the J call TRBJ1-2, with D uncertain. Looked up from germline, CDR1 is LGHNT and CDR2 is FRNRAP. The CDR3 has 15 residues. The ends were cut back, 2 bases at V and 4 bases at J, with 14 bases in the middle. The CDR3 region is CASGLWERRTYGYTF. The CDR3 DNA reads as TGTGCTAGTGGTTTGTGGGAACGACGGACCTATGGCTACACCTTC. Based on the CDR3 plus reference TRBV12-5 and TRBJ1-2, the full variable domain is DARVTQTPRHKVTEMGQEVTMRCQPILGHNTVFWYRQTMMQGLELLAYFRNRAPLDDSGMPKDRFSAEMPDATLATLKIQPSEPRDSAVYFCASGLWERRTYGYTFGSGTRLTVV.

CDR3 protein: CASSFDRWNEQFF. The CDR3 coding sequence is TGTGCCAGCAGCTTCGACAGATGGAATGAGCAGTTCTTC. The V call is TRBV11-3, the J call TRBJ2-1, with D possibly TRBD1 on 5 matching bases. There are 13 residues in the CDR3. Germline CDR1 SGHNT, CDR2 YENEEA. Trimming took off 3 bases at V and 7 bases at J, with 10 bases between the two ends.

V and J are TRBV5-6 and TRBJ2-1; 9 bases map to TRBD2. The J segment lost 7 bases and the V segment lost 1 base, leaving 9 bases of the junction unmatched. The germline V gene has CDR1 SGHDT and CDR2 YYEEEE. The CDR3 has 16 amino acids. This chain's CDR3 is CASSLLSGGLRNEQFF. CDR3 sequence (DNA): TGTGCCAGCAGCTTGCTTAGCGGGGGCCTGAGAAATGAGCAGTTCTTC. Full variable domain (outside the CDR3, taken from reference TRBV5-6 and TRBJ2-1): DAGVTQSPTHLIKTRGQQVTLRCSPKSGHDTVSWYQQALGQGPQFIFQYYEEEERQRGNFPDRFSGHQFPNYSSELNVNALLLGDSALYLCASSLLSGGLRNEQFFGPGTRLTVL.

The chain carries TRBV11-3 and TRBJ2-2; 10 bases agree with TRBD2. V trimming: 4 bases; J trimming: 5 bases; junction bases outside the gene matches: 10. CDR3 size: 17 residues. Per germline, CDR1 SGHNT and CDR2 YENEEA. The CDR3 spells CASSSPKRGGLTGELFF. CDR3 in DNA: TGTGCCAGCAGCTCCCCTAAGCGGGGGGGCCTGACCGGGGAGCTGTTTTTT.

This clone was picked up one time. V usage is TRBV1 and J usage is TRBJ2-5; TRBD2, the table's D call, lacks a check against the DNA. TRBV1 is a documented pseudogene. CDR3 length equals 20 residues. CDR3 coding DNA: TGCACCAGCAGCCAAGACGGACTAGCGGGGGTGATGAAGAGGGGAGAGACCCAGTACTTC. Protein sequence: CTSSQDGLAGVMKRGETQYF.

The chain couples TRBV6-5 to TRBJ1-1, with D possibly being TRBD1 (6 bases). The CDR3 totals 15 residues. Germline CDR1 MNHEY, CDR2 SVGAGI. V lost 8 bases, J lost 5 bases, and 21 bases lay in between. CDR3 coding DNA: TGTGCCAGCTCCAGAACAGGGCAAGGGGGGACTGAAGCTTTCTTT. Its translation is CASSRTGQGGTEAFF.

The V and J genes are TRBV7-2 and TRBJ2-5; 11 nucleotides line up with TRBD2. CDR3 length equals 15 residues. Germline trimming cut 2 bases from V and 5 bases from J; bases unmatched to any gene: 4. Germline V gene lookup returns CDR1 SGHTA and CDR2 FQGNSA. The CDR3 DNA follows: TGTGCCAGCAGCTTAAATAGCGGGGGGGCGGAGACCCAGTACTTC. Amino acids: CASSLNSGGAETQYF.

V and J are TRBV7-8 and TRBJ2-1; weak D call: TRBD2 (5 bases). The CDR3 is made up of 16 amino acids. The V gene's germline CDR1 is SGHVS and CDR2 FQNEAQ. V lost 3 bases and J lost 0, with 12 bases in between. CDR3 in amino acids: CASSLKLGSSYNEQFF. The CDR3 DNA is TGTGCCAGCAGCTTGAAACTAGGAAGCTCCTACAATGAGCAGTTCTTC.

This chain joins TRBV5-8 and TRBJ2-3; 7 nucleotides align to TRBD1. Germline CDR1 SGHTS, CDR2 YDEGEE. The CDR3 contains 17 residues. Trimming cost V 7 bases and J 4 bases; bases outside gene matches: 18. CDR3: CASSPPDRAFYADTQYF. Written as DNA, the CDR3 is TGTGCCAGCTCGCCCCCAGACAGGGCGTTTTACGCAGATACGCAGTATTTT.

CDR3 amino acids: CASSRNRNTEAFF. For the CDR3, the DNA is TGCGCCAGCAGTCGGAATCGGAACACTGAAGCTTTCTTT. The chain uses TRBV10-1 and TRBJ1-1; D remains ambiguous. Trimming stripped 5 bases from V and 1 base from J, with 8 bases between. This CDR3 has 13 amino acids. The V gene's germline CDR1 is WNHNN and CDR2 SYGVQD (reference sequence).

The chain has TRBV7-2 and TRBJ1-1; D unresolved. V shed 5 bases and J shed 5 bases, with 12 bases lying between them. The CDR3 runs 13 residues. Germline CDR1 reads SGHTA; CDR2 reads FQGNSA. CDR3 sequence (DNA): TGTGCCAGCAGCGTGCTATCAGAGACTGAAGCTTTCTTT. Translated, it gives CASSVLSETEAFF.

The chain links TRBV6-5 to TRBJ2-3; D is perhaps TRBD2 (6 bases). Deletions cut 7 bases from V and 0 bases from J, with 8 bases between. Per the germline V gene, CDR1 is MNHEY and CDR2 is SVGAGI. The CDR3 is 13 amino acids. The CDR3 nucleotides are TGTGCCAGCAACGCGGGGAGCACAGATACGCAGTATTTT. Translating it yields CASNAGSTDTQYF.

CDR3 in amino acids: CASSLAGQPQHF. The CDR3, as DNA: TGTGCCAGCAGCTTGGCGGGTCAGCCCCAGCATTTT. V and J are TRBV5-4 and TRBJ1-5; no definite D call. V was trimmed by 0 bases and J by 6 bases, leaving 4 bases between them. The length of the CDR3 is 12 residues. Germline-derived CDR1 and CDR2 are SGHNT and YYREEE (reference sequence).

The rearrangement uses TRBV6-4 and TRBJ2-3; D gene uncertain. Germline assignment: CDR1 MRHNA and CDR2 SNTAGT. This CDR3 is 15 amino acids long. V lost 0 bases and J 4 bases, leaving 11 bases between the germline ends. Here the CDR3 reads CASSDSVLTSDTQYF. The CDR3 DNA reads TGTGCCAGCAGTGACTCGGTACTAACTTCAGATACGCAGTATTTT.

CDR3: CASSIDSPPIRQGGFYEQYF. The CDR3 DNA reads TGTGCCAGCAGCATAGATTCCCCCCCGATCAGACAGGGGGGATTCTACGAGCAGTACTTC. The J gene is TRBJ2-7, the V gene TRBV3-1 (or the pseudogene TRBV3-2); 9 nucleotides agree with TRBD1. V was clipped by 5 bases and J by 3 bases; unmatched bases: 23. Germline values: CDR1 LGHDT, CDR2 YNNKEL (reference sequence). The CDR3 loop spans 20 amino acids.

V and J are TRBV20-1 and TRBJ2-3; a weak D match, TRBD2 (6 bases). The ends were cut back, 8 bases at V and 3 bases at J, with 9 bases in the middle. This CDR3 contains 11 residues. CDR1 is DFQATT and CDR2 is SNEGSKA in the germline V gene (reference sequence). CDR3 residues: CSPGVTDTQYF. The CDR3 nucleotides read TGCAGTCCGGGGGTTACAGATACGCAGTATTTT.

This clone was detected ten times or more. V gene TRBV13 combines with J gene TRBJ2-3, with a weak D call TRBD1 (5 bases). Germline lookup yields CDR1 PRHDT and CDR2 FYEKMQ (reference sequence). Trimming cost V 3 bases and J 2 bases, with 15 bases left between them. CDR3 length: 16 residues. The CDR3 DNA is TGTGCCAGCAGCTTTGCCAGGGCACTTAACACAGATACGCAGTATTTT. Its translation: CASSFARALNTDTQYF.

The chain couples TRBV6-2 or TRBV6-3 to TRBJ2-1, with TRBD1 matching 9 bases. The CDR3 covers 14 residues. Germline loops: CDR1 MNHEY, CDR2 SVGEGT. Unmatched junction bases numbered 4, after V lost 5 bases and J lost 5 bases. The CDR3 loop reads CASSRTGENNEQFF. The CDR3, as DNA: TGTGCCAGCAGTAGGACAGGGGAAAACAATGAGCAGTTCTTC.